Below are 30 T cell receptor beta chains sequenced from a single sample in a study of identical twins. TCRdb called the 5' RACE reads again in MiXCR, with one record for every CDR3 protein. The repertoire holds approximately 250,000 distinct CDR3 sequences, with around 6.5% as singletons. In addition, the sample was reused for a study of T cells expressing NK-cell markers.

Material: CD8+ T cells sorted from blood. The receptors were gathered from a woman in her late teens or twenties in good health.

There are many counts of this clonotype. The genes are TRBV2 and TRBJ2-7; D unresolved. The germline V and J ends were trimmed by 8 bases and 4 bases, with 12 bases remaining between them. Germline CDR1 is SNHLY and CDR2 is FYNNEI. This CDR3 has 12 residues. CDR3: CASLGQAYEQYF. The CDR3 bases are TGTGCCAGCTTAGGGCAGGCTTACGAGCAGTACTTC.

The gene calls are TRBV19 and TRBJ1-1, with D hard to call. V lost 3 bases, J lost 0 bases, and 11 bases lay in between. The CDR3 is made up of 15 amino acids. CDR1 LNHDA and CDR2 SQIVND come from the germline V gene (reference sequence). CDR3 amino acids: CASSMGRRLNTEAFF. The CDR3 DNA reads TGTGCCAGTAGTATGGGCAGGCGATTGAACACTGAAGCTTTCTTT. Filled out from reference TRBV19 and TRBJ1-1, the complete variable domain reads DGGITQSPKYLFRKEGQNVTLSCEQNLNHDAMYWYRQDPGQGLRLIYYSQIVNDFQKGDIAEGYSVSREKKESFPLTVTSAQKNPTAFYLCASSMGRRLNTEAFFGQGTRLTVV.

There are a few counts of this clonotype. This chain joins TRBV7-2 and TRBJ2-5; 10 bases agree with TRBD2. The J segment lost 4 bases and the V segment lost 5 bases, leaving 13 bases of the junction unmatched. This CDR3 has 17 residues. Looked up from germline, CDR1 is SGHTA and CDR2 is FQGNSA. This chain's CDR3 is CASSPSDLAGAGETQYF. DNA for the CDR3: TGTGCCAGCAGCCCAAGTGATCTAGCGGGAGCCGGAGAGACCCAGTACTTC.

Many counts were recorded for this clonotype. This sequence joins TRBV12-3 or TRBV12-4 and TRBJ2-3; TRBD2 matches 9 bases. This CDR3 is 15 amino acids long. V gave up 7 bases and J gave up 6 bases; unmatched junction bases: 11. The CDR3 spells CASTWGLAGMDTQYF. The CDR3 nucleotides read TGTGCCAGCACCTGGGGGCTAGCGGGAATGGATACGCAGTATTTT.

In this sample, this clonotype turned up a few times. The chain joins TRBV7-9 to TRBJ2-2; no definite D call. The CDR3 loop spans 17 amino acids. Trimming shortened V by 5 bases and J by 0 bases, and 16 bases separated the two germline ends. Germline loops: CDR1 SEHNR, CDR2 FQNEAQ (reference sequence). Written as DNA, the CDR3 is TGTGCCAGCAGCCTGGGCCTTTCTCTCGCGAACACCGGGGAGCTGTTTTTT. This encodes CASSLGLSLANTGELFF.

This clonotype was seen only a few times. CDR3 sequence: CASSLPSGGVQETQYF. The CDR3 nucleotides are TGTGCCAGCAGCTTACCTAGCGGGGGCGTCCAAGAGACCCAGTACTTC. The chain recombines TRBV13 with TRBJ2-5, with 10 bases identical to TRBD2. The CDR3 sequence is 16 residues long. After removal of 2 bases from V and 1 base from J, the junction contained 4 bases not matched to a gene. From germline, CDR1 is PRHDT and CDR2 FYEKMQ (reference sequence).

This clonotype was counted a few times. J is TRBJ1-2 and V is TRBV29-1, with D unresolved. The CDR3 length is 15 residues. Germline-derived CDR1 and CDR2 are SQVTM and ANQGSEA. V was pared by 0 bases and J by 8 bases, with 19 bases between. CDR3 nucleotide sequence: TGCAGCGTTGAAGATTCCCCTCAAGGATTTAGGGGCTACACCTTC. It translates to CSVEDSPQGFRGYTF.

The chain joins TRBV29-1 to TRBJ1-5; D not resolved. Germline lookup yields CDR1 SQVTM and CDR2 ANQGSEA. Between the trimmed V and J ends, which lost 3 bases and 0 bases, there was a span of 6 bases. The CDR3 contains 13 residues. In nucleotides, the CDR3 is TGCAGCGTTGAGGACGGTAGCAATCAGCCCCAGCATTTT. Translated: CSVEDGSNQPQHF.

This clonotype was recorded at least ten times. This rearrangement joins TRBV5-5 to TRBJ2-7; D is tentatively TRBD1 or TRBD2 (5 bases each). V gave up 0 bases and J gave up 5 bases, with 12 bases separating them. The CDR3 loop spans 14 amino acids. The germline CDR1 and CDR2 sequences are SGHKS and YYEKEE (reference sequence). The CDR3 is CASSLEWLGDEQYF. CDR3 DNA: TGTGCCAGCAGCTTGGAATGGCTGGGGGACGAGCAGTACTTC.

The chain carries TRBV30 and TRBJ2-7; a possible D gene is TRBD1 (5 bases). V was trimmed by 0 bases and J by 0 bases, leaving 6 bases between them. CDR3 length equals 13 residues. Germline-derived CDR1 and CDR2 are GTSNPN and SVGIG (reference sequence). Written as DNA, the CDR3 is TGTGCCTGGAGTGTAGACAGCTCCTACGAGCAGTACTTC. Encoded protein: CAWSVDSSYEQYF. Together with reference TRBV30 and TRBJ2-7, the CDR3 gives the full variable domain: SQTIHQWPATLVQPVGSPLSLECTVEGTSNPNLYWYRQAAGRGLQLLFYSVGIGQISSEVPQNLSASRPQDRQFILSSKKLLLSDSGFYLCAWSVDSSYEQYFGPGTRLTVT.

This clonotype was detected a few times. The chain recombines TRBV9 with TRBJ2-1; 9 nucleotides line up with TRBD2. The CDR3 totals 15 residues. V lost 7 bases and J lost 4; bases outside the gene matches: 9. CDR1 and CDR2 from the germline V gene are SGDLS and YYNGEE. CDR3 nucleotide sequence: TGTGCCAGCTGTAAGGGGACTAGCCCATACAATGAGCAGTTCTTC. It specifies CASCKGTSPYNEQFF.

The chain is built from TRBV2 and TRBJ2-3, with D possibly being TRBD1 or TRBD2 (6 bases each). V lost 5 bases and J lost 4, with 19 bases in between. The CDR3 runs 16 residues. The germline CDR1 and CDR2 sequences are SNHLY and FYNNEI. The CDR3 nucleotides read TGTGCCAGCAGTAGGGGGGTGGGTCGTGAAGCAGATACGCAGTATTTT. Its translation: CASSRGVGREADTQYF.

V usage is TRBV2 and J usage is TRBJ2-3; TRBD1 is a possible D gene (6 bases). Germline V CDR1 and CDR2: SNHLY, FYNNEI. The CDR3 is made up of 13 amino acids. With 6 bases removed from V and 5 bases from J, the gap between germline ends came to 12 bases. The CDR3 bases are TGTGCCAGCAGGGTCCCACAGGGAGATACGCAGTATTTT. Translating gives CASRVPQGDTQYF. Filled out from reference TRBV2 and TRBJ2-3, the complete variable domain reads EPEVTQTPSHQVTQMGQEVILRCVPISNHLYFYWYRQILGQKVEFLVSFYNNEISEKSEIFDDQFSVERPDGSNFTLKIRSTKLEDSAMYFCASRVPQGDTQYFGPGTRLTVL.

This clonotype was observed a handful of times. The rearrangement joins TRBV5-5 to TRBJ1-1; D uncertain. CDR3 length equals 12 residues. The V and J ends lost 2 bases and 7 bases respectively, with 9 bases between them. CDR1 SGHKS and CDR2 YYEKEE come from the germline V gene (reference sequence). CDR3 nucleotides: TGTGCCAGCAGCTTATGGACTGATGAAGCTTTCTTT. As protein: CASSLWTDEAFF.

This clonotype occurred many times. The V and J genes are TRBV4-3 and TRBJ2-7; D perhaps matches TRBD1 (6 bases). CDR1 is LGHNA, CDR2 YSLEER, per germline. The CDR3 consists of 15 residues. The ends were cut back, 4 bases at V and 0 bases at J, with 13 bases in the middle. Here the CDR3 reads CASSPGTSSSYEQYF. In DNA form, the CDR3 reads TGCGCCAGCAGCCCCGGGACATCAAGCTCCTACGAGCAGTACTTC.

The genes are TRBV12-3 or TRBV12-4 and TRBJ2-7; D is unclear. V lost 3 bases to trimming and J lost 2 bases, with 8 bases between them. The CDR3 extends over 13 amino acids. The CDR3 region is CASSFSEPYEQYF. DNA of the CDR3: TGTGCCAGCAGTTTTTCGGAGCCCTACGAGCAGTACTTC.

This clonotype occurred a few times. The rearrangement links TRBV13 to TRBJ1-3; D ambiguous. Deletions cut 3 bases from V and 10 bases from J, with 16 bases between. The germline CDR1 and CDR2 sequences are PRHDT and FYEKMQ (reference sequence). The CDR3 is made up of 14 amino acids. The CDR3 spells CASSLGRAFETIYF. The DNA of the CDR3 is TGTGCCAGCAGCTTGGGCCGGGCCTTTGAGACCATATATTTT.

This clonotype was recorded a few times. The CDR3 DNA reads as TGTGCCACCAGTGAGAGCAGGGAGGCCGGGGAGCTGTTTTTT. It encodes CATSESREAGELFF. The V and J genes are TRBV24-1 and TRBJ2-2; the D gene is possibly TRBD2 (6 bases). The germline V and J ends were trimmed by 4 bases and 6 bases, with 11 bases remaining between them. The CDR3 runs 14 residues. Germline values: CDR1 KGHDR, CDR2 SFDVKD.

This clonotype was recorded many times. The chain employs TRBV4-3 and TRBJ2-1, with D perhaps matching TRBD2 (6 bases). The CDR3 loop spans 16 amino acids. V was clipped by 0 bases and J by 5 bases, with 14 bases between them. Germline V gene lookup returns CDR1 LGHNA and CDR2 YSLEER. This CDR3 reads CASSQEGPGLDNEQFF. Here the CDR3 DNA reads TGCGCCAGCAGCCAAGAGGGACCGGGACTTGACAATGAGCAGTTCTTC.

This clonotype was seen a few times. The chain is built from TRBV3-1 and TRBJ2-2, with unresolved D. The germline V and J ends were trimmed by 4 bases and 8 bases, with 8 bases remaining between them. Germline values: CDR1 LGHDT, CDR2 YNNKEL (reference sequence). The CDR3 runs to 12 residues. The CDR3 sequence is CASSPRKGELFF. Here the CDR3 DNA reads TGTGCCAGCAGCCCGAGGAAGGGGGAGCTGTTTTTT. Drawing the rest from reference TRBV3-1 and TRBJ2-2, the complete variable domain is DTAVSQTPKYLVTQMGNDKSIKCEQNLGHDTMYWYKQDSKKFLKIMFSYNNKELIINETVPNRFSPKSPDKAHLNLHINSLELGDSAVYFCASSPRKGELFFGEGSRLTVL.

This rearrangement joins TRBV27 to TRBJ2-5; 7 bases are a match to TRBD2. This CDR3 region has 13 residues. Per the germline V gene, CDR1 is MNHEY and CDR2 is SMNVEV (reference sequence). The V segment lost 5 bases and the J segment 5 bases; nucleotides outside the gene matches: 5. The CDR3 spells CASSVLAEETQYF. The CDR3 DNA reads TGTGCCAGCAGTGTTCTAGCGGAGGAGACCCAGTACTTC.

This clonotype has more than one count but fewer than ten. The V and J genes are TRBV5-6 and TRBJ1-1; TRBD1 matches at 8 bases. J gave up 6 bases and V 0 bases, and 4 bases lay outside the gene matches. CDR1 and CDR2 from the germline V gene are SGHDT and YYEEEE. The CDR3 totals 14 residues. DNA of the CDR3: TGTGCCAGCAGCTTGGGCGGACAGGGCGCTGAAGCTTTCTTT. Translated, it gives CASSLGGQGAEAFF.

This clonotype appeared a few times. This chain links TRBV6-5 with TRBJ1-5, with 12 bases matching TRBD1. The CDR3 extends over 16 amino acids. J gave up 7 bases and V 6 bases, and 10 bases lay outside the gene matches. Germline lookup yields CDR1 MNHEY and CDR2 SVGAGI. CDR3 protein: CASRSRDRGLGQPQHF. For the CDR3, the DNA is TGTGCCAGCAGGAGCCGGGACAGGGGGCTCGGGCAGCCCCAGCATTTT.

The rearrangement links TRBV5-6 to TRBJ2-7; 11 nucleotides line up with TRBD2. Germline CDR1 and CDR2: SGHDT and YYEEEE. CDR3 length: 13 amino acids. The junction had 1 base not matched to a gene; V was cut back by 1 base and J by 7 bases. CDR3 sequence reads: CASSLTSGGEQYF. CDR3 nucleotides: TGTGCCAGCAGCTTGACTAGCGGGGGTGAGCAGTACTTC.

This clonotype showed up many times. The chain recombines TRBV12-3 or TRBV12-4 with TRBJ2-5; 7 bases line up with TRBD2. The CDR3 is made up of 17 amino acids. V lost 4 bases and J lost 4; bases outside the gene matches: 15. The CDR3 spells CASSSLTSSGGGETQYF. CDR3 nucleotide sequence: TGTGCCAGCAGTTCCCTAACCTCCTCGGGAGGAGGAGAGACCCAGTACTTC.

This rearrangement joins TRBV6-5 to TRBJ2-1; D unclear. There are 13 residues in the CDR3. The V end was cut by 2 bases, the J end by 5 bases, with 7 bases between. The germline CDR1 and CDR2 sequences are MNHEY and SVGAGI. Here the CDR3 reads CASSYAWDNEQFF. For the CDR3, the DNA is TGTGCCAGCAGTTACGCCTGGGACAATGAGCAGTTCTTC.

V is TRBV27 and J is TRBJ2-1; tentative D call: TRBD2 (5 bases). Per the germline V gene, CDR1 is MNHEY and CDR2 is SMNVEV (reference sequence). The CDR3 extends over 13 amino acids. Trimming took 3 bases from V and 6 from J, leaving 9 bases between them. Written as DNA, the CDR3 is TGTGCCAGCAGTTTGGGCGGGTTCAATGAGCAGTTCTTC. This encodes CASSLGGFNEQFF.

This CDR3 is CASGILAGRNEQFF. DNA for the CDR3: TGTGCCAGCGGCATCTTAGCGGGGCGCAATGAGCAGTTCTTC. This sequence joins TRBV27 and TRBJ2-1, with 8 positions matching TRBD2. Germline values: CDR1 MNHEY, CDR2 SMNVEV (reference sequence). The CDR3 is made up of 14 amino acids. V was clipped by 8 bases and J by 6 bases; unmatched bases: 9.

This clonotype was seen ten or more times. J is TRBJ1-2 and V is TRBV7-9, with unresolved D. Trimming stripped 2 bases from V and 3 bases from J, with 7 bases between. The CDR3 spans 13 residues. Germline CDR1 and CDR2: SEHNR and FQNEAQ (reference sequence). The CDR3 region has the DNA TGTGCCAGCAGCTTACAAGAGGACTATGGCTACACCTTC. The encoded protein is CASSLQEDYGYTF.

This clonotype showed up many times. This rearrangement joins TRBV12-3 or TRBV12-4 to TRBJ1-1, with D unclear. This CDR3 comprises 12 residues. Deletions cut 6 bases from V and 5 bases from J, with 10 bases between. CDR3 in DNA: TGTGCCAGCAGCCCTGGTTATACTGAAGCTTTCTTT. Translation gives CASSPGYTEAFF.